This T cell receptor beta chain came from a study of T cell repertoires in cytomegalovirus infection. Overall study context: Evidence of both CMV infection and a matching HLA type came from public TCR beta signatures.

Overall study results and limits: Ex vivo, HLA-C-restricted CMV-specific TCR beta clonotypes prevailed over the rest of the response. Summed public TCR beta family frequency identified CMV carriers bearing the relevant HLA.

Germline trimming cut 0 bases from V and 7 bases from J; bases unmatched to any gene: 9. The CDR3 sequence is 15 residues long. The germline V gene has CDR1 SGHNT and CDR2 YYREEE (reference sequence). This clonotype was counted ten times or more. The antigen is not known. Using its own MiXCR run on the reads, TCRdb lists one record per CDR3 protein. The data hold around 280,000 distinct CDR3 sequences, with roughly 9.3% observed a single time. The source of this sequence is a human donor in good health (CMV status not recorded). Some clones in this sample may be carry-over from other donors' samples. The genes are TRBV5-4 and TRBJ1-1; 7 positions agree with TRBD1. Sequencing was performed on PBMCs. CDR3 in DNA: TGTGCCAGCAGCTTGGGGGACAGAACCCTCGGTGAAGCTTTCTTT. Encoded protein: CASSLGDRTLGEAFF.